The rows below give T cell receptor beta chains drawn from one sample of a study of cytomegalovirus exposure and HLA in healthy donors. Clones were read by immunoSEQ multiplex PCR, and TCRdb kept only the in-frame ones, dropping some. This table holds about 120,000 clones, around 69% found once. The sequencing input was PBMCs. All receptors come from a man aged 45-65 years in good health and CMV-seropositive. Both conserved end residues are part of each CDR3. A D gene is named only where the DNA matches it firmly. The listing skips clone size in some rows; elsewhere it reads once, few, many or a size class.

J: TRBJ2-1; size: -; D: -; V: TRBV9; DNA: TGTGCCAGCAGCCCCATGAGCTCCTACAATGAGCAGTTCTTC; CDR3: CASSPMSSYNEQFF
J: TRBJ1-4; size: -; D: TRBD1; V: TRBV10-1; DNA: TGCGCCAGCAGTGAAAAAAGACAGGGGGAAGCTGAAAAACTGTTTTTT; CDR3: CASSEKRQGEAEKLFF
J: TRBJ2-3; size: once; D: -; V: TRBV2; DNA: TGTGCCAGCAGTGCGCAGGGGATTAGCACAGATACGCAGTATTTT; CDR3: CASSAQGISTDTQYF
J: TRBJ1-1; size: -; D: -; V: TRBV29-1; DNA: TGCAGCGTTGTGGCAGTGCAGGGCACTGAAGCTTTCTTT; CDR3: CSVVAVQGTEAFF
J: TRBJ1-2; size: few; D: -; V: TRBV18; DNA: TGTGCCAGCTCACGTCCGGGGGTTGGCTACACCTTC; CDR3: CASSRPGVGYTF
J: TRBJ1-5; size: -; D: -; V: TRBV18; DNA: TGTGCCAGCTCACCACCTCAGCAGCCCCAGCATTTT; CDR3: CASSPPQQPQHF
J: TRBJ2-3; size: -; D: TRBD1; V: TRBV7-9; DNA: TGTGCCAGCAGCTCTCAGGACAGGGTGATTACAGATACGCAGTATTTT; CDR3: CASSSQDRVITDTQYF
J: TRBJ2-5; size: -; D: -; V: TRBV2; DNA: TGTGCCAGCAGTGAAGTGGAGTGGATCCAGTACTTC; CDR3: CASSEVEWIQYF
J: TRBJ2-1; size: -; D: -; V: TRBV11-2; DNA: TGTGCCGTTTCTGAGGGTGCCTACAATGAGCAGTTCTTC; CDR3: CAVSEGAYNEQFF
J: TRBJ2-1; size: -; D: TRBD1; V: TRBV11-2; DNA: TGTGCCAGCAGTCGGCTAGGGGGCGGTAATGAGCAGTTCTTC; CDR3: CASSRLGGGNEQFF
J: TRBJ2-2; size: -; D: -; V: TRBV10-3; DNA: TGTGCCATCAGTGACCCGCGGGAGAACACCGGGGAGCTGTTTTTT; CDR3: CAISDPRENTGELFF
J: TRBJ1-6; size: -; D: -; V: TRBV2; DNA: TGTGCCAGCAGTGATGGACGGGGAGATAATTCACCCCTCCACTTT; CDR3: CASSDGRGDNSPLHF
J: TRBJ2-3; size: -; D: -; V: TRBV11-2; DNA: TGTGCCAGCAGTTCGGGGTCTAGCACAGATACGCAGTATTTT; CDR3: CASSSGSSTDTQYF
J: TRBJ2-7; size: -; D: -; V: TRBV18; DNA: TGTGCCAGCTCCCGGGTTGGAGGGTTCTTCCCTCACGAGCAGTACTTC; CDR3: CASSRVGGFFPHEQYF
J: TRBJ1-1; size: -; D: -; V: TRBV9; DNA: TGTGCCAGCAGCGTAGGGCTAGTAGACAACACTGAAGCTTTCTTT; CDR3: CASSVGLVDNTEAFF
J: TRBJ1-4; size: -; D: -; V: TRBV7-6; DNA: TGTGCCAGCAGCTACAGAGCAACTAATGAAAAACTGTTTTTT; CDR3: CASSYRATNEKLFF
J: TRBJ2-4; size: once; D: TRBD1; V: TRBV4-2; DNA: TGTGCCAGCAGCCAAGATAACAGGGGGAAGCACATTCAGTACTTC; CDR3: CASSQDNRGKHIQYF
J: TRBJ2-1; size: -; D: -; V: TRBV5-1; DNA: TGCGCCAGCAGCTTGGACGGGGGAGCCTCCTACAATGAGCAGTTCTTC; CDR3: CASSLDGGASYNEQFF
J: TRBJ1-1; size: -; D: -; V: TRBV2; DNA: TGTGCCAGCAAAACAGAACAGGTGAACACTGAAGCTTTCTTT; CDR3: CASKTEQVNTEAFF
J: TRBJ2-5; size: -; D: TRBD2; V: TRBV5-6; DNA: TGTGCCAGCAGCCGGCTCCCCGGGACTAGCGGGAGGGCCGCAGAGACCCAGTACTTC; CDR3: CASSRLPGTSGRAAETQYF
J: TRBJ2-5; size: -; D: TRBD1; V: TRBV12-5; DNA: TGTGCTAGTGGTTTGGCATCAGGGGGACAAGAGACCCAGTACTTC; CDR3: CASGLASGGQETQYF
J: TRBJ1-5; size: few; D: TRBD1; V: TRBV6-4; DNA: TGTGCCAGCAGTTCGGTGTGGAGGGGGCATCAGCCCCAGCATTTT; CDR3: CASSSVWRGHQPQHF
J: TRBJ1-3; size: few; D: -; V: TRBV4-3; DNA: TGCGCCAGCAGCCAAGATTCAGGGCCTGGAAACACCATATATTTT; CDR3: CASSQDSGPGNTIYF
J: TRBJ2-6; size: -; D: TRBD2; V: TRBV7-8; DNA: TGTGCCGGGGGGGACCTCTCTGGGGCCAACGTCCTGACTTTC; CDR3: CAGGDLSGANVLTF
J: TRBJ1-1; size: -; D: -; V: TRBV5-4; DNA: TGTGCCAGCAGCTTTAATCTGAACACTGAAGCTTTCTTT; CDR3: CASSFNLNTEAFF
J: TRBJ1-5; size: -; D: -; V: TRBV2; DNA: TGTGCCAGCAGTGTTGAACATAGCAATCAGCCCCAGCATTTT; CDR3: CASSVEHSNQPQHF
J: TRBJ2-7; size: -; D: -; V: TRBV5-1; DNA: TGCGCCAGCAGCTTGGAGGCAGGGCTAAGTTACGAGCAGTACTTC; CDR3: CASSLEAGLSYEQYF
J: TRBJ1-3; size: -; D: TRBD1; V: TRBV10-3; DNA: TGTGCCATCAGGGAGACAGGGGCTGGAAACACCATATATTTT; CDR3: CAIRETGAGNTIYF
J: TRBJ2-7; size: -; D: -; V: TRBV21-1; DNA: TGTGCCAGCAGCAAAGATCGGCAGGAACAAGCCTACGAGCAGTACTTC; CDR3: CASSKDRQEQAYEQYF
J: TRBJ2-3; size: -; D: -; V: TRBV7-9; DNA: TGTGCCAGCAGCGGAGCGGACACAGATACGCAGTATTTT; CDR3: CASSGADTDTQYF
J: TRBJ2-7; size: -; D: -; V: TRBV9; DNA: TGTGCCAGCAGCGTAGGGACACACAGCTCCTACGAGCAGTACTTC; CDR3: CASSVGTHSSYEQYF